Below, 13 T cell receptor beta chains from the same sample are listed, as sequenced in a study of regulatory T cells in long-lasting Graves disease. Building the TCR beta libraries relied on iRepertoire HTBI primers, and CDR3 regions underwent Arm-PCR. TCRdb itself ran the multiplex PCR reads through MiXCR, one entry per CDR3 protein. Counted here are fewer than 450,000 distinct CDR3 sequences, 15% occurring once; the ten biggest clones make up 7.8%. Time point of the sample: newly diagnosed GD, antithyroid drugs for less than 3 months. PBMC-derived RNA was used for the TCR library. Another study also made use of these data, one on T cells in Graves' hyperthyroidism and ophthalmopathy.

The sequenced sample was peripheral blood mononuclear cells (PBMCs), obtained at new diagnosis, from a patient treated with antithyroid drugs. Source of these receptors: a woman aged 40 to 50 with Graves disease.

This clonotype was counted only a few times. The chain is built from TRBV6-1 and TRBJ2-5; D is uncertain. The germline V gene has CDR1 MNHNS and CDR2 SASEGT. CDR3 size: 10 residues. Trimming cost V 4 bases and J 7 bases, with 4 bases left between them. CDR3 region: CASSVGTQYF. DNA for the CDR3: TGTGCCAGCAGTGTTGGGACCCAGTACTTC.

In its sample, this clonotype was seen many times. V gene TRBV2 combines with J gene TRBJ1-6, with D possibly being TRBD1 (5 bases). Trimming took off 3 bases at V and 4 bases at J, with 19 bases between the two ends. The CDR3 contains 18 residues. The germline CDR1 and CDR2 sequences are SNHLY and FYNNEI. For the CDR3, the DNA is TGTGCCAGCAGTGAGGCCCCCCCGGGACCCTCTTATAATTCACCCCTCCACTTT. This gives the protein CASSEAPPGPSYNSPLHF. The whole variable domain, remainder taken from reference TRBV2 and TRBJ1-6, is EPEVTQTPSHQVTQMGQEVILRCVPISNHLYFYWYRQILGQKVEFLVSFYNNEISEKSEIFDDQFSVERPDGSNFTLKIRSTKLEDSAMYFCASSEAPPGPSYNSPLHFGNGTRLTVT.

The chain is built from TRBV7-6 and TRBJ2-7; 7 bases map to TRBD2. Germline loops: CDR1 SGHVS, CDR2 FNYEAQ. Germline trimming cut 0 bases from V and 2 bases from J; bases unmatched to any gene: 25. This CDR3 has 22 residues. In nucleotides, the CDR3 is TGTGCCAGCAGCTTAGCGTCCAGGGAATTGAGGGAGGGCCCCTCTTTAACCTACGAGCAGTACTTC. Translating gives CASSLASRELREGPSLTYEQYF.

This clonotype was seen just once. The V call is TRBV19, the J call TRBJ1-5; D unclear. The CDR3 runs 15 residues. Germline loops: CDR1 LNHDA, CDR2 SQIVND (reference sequence). Trimming cost V 2 bases and J 1 base, with 9 bases left between them. The CDR3 DNA reads as TGTGCCAGTAGTATAACTGGCCAGAGCAATCAGCCCCAGCATTTT. This translates into CASSITGQSNQPQHF.

The J gene is TRBJ2-2, the V gene TRBV30; the match to TRBD1 covers 9 bases. J gave up 5 bases and V 4 bases, and 11 bases lay outside the gene matches. The CDR3 has 16 residues. Germline V gives CDR1 GTSNPN, CDR2 SVGIG (reference sequence). The CDR3 coding sequence is TGTGCCTGGATGGTCTTTGGGACAGGGAAGACCGGGGAGCTGTTTTTT. Translation: CAWMVFGTGKTGELFF.

This clonotype was seen ten or more times. This sequence joins TRBV12-3 or TRBV12-4 and TRBJ1-4; possibly TRBD1 for D (6 bases). CDR3 length: 15 amino acids. V was cut by 3 bases and J by 0 bases, with 8 bases left in between. The CDR3 loop is CASSLDSSTNEKLFF. The CDR3 coding sequence is TGTGCCAGCAGTTTGGACAGCTCAACTAATGAAAAACTGTTTTTT.

Many counts were recorded for this clonotype. The chain uses TRBV11-2 and TRBJ2-1; no clear D gene. The V gene lost 3 bases and the J gene lost 6 bases, with 12 bases spanning the gap. CDR3 size: 14 residues. Germline V CDR1 and CDR2: SGHAT, FQNNGV. The CDR3 reads CASSFSLAANEQFF. DNA of the CDR3: TGTGCCAGCAGCTTTTCCCTTGCCGCCAATGAGCAGTTCTTC.

This clonotype occurred many times. The J gene is TRBJ2-2, the V gene TRBV7-8; TRBD2 matches at 13 bases. This CDR3 region has 16 residues. The J segment lost 4 bases and the V segment lost 4 bases, leaving 3 bases of the junction unmatched. Germline loops: CDR1 SGHVS, CDR2 FQNEAQ. CDR3 sequence reads: CASSSRTSGSTGELFF. The CDR3 DNA reads TGTGCCAGCAGCTCCCGGACTAGCGGGAGCACCGGGGAGCTGTTTTTT.

This clonotype was picked up many times. The V call is TRBV12-3 or TRBV12-4, the J call TRBJ1-2, with unresolved D. Trimming took 7 bases from V and 4 from J, leaving 16 bases between them. CDR3 length: 14 amino acids. CDR3 region: CASTQNGRGYGYTF. The CDR3 DNA reads TGTGCCAGCACCCAAAATGGACGTGGCTATGGCTACACCTTC.

This chain uses TRBV29-1 with TRBJ2-1, with TRBD1 identical over 8 bases. V lost 7 bases, J lost 7 bases, and 9 bases stayed unmatched. This CDR3 has 13 amino acids. Germline V gives CDR1 SQVTM, CDR2 ANQGSEA. The CDR3 DNA reads as TGCAGCGCCGAGGACAGGGAATATAATGAGCAGTTCTTC. The encoded protein is CSAEDREYNEQFF.

This clonotype was seen only once. This could be a read error, since a much larger clone is one nucleotide away. This chain's CDR3 is CASSQQNTGELFF. In nucleotides, the CDR3 is TGTGCCAGCAGCCAACAGAACACCGGGGAGCTGTTTTTT. This chain connects TRBV3-1 to TRBJ2-2; D is ambiguous. The germline V gene has CDR1 LGHDT and CDR2 YNNKEL (reference sequence). Trimming took 2 bases from V and 1 from J, leaving 2 bases between them. CDR3 length equals 13 residues.

This clonotype was seen a single time. The chain joins TRBV6-5 to TRBJ1-4; no reliable D call. CDR3 size: 15 residues. Germline V gene sequence: CDR1 MNHEY, CDR2 SVGAGI. Trimming removed 0 bases from V and 1 base from J, with 6 bases in between. The CDR3 DNA reads as TGTGCCAGCAGTTACTCGACAAGAACTAATGAAAAACTGTTTTTT. It translates to CASSYSTRTNEKLFF.

This clonotype was detected a few times. The chain uses TRBV27 and TRBJ2-5; D ambiguous. Trimming pared 0 bases from V and 4 bases from J, leaving 12 bases between. Looked up from germline, CDR1 is MNHEY and CDR2 is SMNVEV (reference sequence). CDR3 size: 15 residues. The CDR3 is CASSLSPLLVETQYF. The CDR3 nucleotides read TGTGCCAGCAGTTTATCCCCGCTCCTAGTAGAGACCCAGTACTTC.